Each of the 28 T cell receptor beta chains below was sequenced from the same sample in a study of blood T cell repertoires in COVID-19. Profiled with immunoSEQ multiplex PCR; TCRdb holds only in-frame clones, not every one. The data contain about 64,000 clones, 75% to 85% of them singletons. The source material was peripheral blood. These TCRs come from a human donor in a cohort sampled during active COVID-19.

The chain recombines TRBV27 with TRBJ2-7; 8 nucleotides match TRBD2. Trimming at V came to 9 bases and at J to 0 bases, leaving 10 bases not matched to a gene. Germline V CDR1 and CDR2: MNHEY, SMNVEV (reference sequence). The CDR3 totals 15 residues. CDR3 bases: TGTGCCAGAAAACGGGGGGGGACGGGCTCCTACGAGCAGTACGTC. Its protein product is CARKRGGTGSYEQYV.

The rearrangement uses TRBV6-5 and TRBJ2-7; D is unresolved. Germline lookup yields CDR1 MNHEY and CDR2 SVGAGI. The V and J ends lost 6 bases and 3 bases respectively, with 9 bases between them. The CDR3 loop spans 12 amino acids. CDR3 region: CASSRQFYEQYV. The CDR3 nucleotides are TGTGCCAGCAGCCGACAATTCTACGAGCAGTACGTC.

For the CDR3, the DNA is TGTGCCAGCAGTTACTCTCGGGTGAACACTGAAGCTTTCTTT. Translating it yields CASSYSRVNTEAFF. This rearrangement joins TRBV6-5 to TRBJ1-1; D not certain. The CDR3 length is 14 residues. Trimming stripped 0 bases from V and 0 bases from J, with 5 bases between. Germline V gene data show CDR1 as MNHEY and CDR2 as SVGAGI.

The chain is built from TRBV11-2 and TRBJ2-2, with TRBD2 as a possible D gene (6 bases). CDR3 length: 16 residues. V lost 1 base to trimming and J lost 8 bases, with 17 bases between them. The germline V gene has CDR1 SGHAT and CDR2 FQNNGV. The CDR3 DNA sequence: TGTGCCAGCAGCTTAGGGACTACACTTCTTAGTGGGGAGCTGTTTTTT. It encodes CASSLGTTLLSGELFF.

The genes are TRBV19 and TRBJ1-4; the D is unclear. The CDR3 has 12 residues. Germline V CDR1 and CDR2: LNHDA, SQIVND (reference sequence). V was trimmed by 3 bases and J by 4 bases, leaving 3 bases between them. CDR3 region: CASSIYNEKLFF. CDR3 DNA sequence: TGTGCCAGTAGTATTTATAATGAAAAACTGTTTTTT.

This clone was observed a few times. V usage is TRBV6-4 and J usage is TRBJ2-3, with TRBD2 identical over 9 bases. V trimming: 4 bases; J trimming: 0 bases; junction bases outside the gene matches: 11. This CDR3 is built from 18 residues. Looked up from germline, CDR1 is MRHNA and CDR2 is SNTAGT. CDR3 DNA sequence: TGTGCCAGCAGTGGACTAGCGGTGGGGCCCGCTAGCACAGATACGCAGTATTTT. Protein sequence: CASSGLAVGPASTDTQYF.

This clone was picked up a small number of times. J is TRBJ1-6 and V is TRBV7-2, with unresolved D. Trimming cost V 1 base and J 7 bases, with 11 bases left between them. CDR3 length equals 15 residues. CDR1 is SGHTA and CDR2 is FQGNSA in the germline V gene. The CDR3 region is CASSLEGGGNSPLHF. The CDR3 nucleotides are TGTGCCAGCAGCTTAGAGGGTGGAGGCAATTCACCCCTCCACTTT.

The gene calls are TRBV7-8 and TRBJ1-4; maybe TRBD1 (6 bases). The CDR3 runs to 16 residues. Germline V lookup: CDR1 SGHVS, CDR2 FQNEAQ. V lost 2 bases to trimming and J lost 1 base, with 11 bases between them. CDR3 nucleotides: TGTGCCAGCAGCTTACAGGGGAGGGGAACTAATGAAAAACTGTTTTTT. Its protein is CASSLQGRGTNEKLFF.

This chain connects TRBV7-8 to TRBJ1-2, with 8 bases that match TRBD1. V dropped 4 bases and J dropped 7; count of bases not matched to a gene: 5. Germline V gene lookup returns CDR1 SGHVS and CDR2 FQNEAQ. The CDR3 contains 13 residues. CDR3: CASSSGQGRGYTF. The CDR3 DNA is TGTGCCAGCAGCTCTGGACAGGGCCGTGGCTACACCTTC.

The count of this clone is one. The gene calls are TRBV3-1 (or the pseudogene TRBV3-2) and TRBJ1-6, with D possibly matching TRBD1 (6 bases). Between the trimmed V and J ends, which lost 2 bases and 6 bases, there was a span of 20 bases. Germline V CDR1 and CDR2: LGHDT, YNNKEL (reference sequence). This CDR3 contains 18 residues. The CDR3 nucleotides are TGTGCCAGCAGCCAACCAACTTTTGGGGGCGGGAGTAATTCACCCCTCCACTTT. Translation gives CASSQPTFGGGSNSPLHF.

The chain combines TRBV27 with TRBJ1-1; 9 nucleotides match TRBD1. This CDR3 contains 14 residues. The germline V gene has CDR1 MNHEY and CDR2 SMNVEV (reference sequence). V gave up 5 bases and J gave up 11 bases; unmatched junction bases: 12. In DNA form, the CDR3 reads TGTGCCAGCAGTCCTTACAGGGGGCGCGTCGGGGCTTTCTTT. This encodes CASSPYRGRVGAFF.

This clone was seen a single time. This chain joins TRBV27 and TRBJ1-4, with 11 positions matching TRBD1. The CDR3 contains 17 residues. Losses at the gene ends were 5 bases for V and 0 bases for J; bases not matched to a gene: 5. CDR1 and CDR2 from the germline V gene are MNHEY and SMNVEV (reference sequence). In nucleotides, the CDR3 is TGTGCCAGCAGTCCCAGGGACAGGGGGTCAACTAATGAAAAACTGTTTTTT. Amino acid sequence: CASSPRDRGSTNEKLFF.

J is TRBJ2-2 and V is TRBV5-1; 11 nucleotides agree with TRBD2. V trimming: 1 base; J trimming: 7 bases; junction bases outside the gene matches: 0. Germline lookup yields CDR1 SGHRS and CDR2 YFSETQ. CDR3 length equals 14 residues. The chain's CDR3 is CASSLTSGGGELFF. The CDR3 coding sequence is TGCGCCAGCAGCTTGACTAGCGGGGGCGGGGAGCTGTTTTTT.

V gene TRBV29-1 combines with J gene TRBJ2-3; no reliable D call. V lost 1 base and J 5 bases, leaving 10 bases between the germline ends. The CDR3 runs to 13 residues. Per germline, CDR1 SQVTM and CDR2 ANQGSEA. In DNA form, the CDR3 reads TGCAGCGTTGAAGCGGGTAAACGAGATACGCAGTATTTT. Amino acid sequence: CSVEAGKRDTQYF.

This clone was detected only once. The chain couples TRBV10-3 to TRBJ2-1; 7 bases are shared with TRBD2. The CDR3 has 15 residues. Germline assignment: CDR1 ENHRY and CDR2 SYGVKD. The J segment lost 6 bases and the V segment lost 5 bases, leaving 10 bases of the junction unmatched. CDR3 loop: CAISSYSGSVNEQFF. CDR3 sequence (DNA): TGTGCCATCAGTAGTTATAGCGGGTCGGTCAATGAGCAGTTCTTC.

The chain carries TRBV24-1 and TRBJ2-1, with D possibly being TRBD2 (7 bases). CDR1 and CDR2 (germline): KGHDR, SFDVKD. V lost 2 bases to trimming and J lost 5 bases, with 15 bases between them. CDR3 length: 16 amino acids. This CDR3 reads CATSDSAAGANNEQFF. In DNA, the CDR3 is TGTGCCACCAGTGATTCGGCCGCGGGGGCCAACAATGAGCAGTTCTTC.

The chain combines TRBV5-1 with TRBJ2-2, with 11 bases that match TRBD2. Germline assignment: CDR1 SGHRS and CDR2 YFSETQ. The CDR3 consists of 16 residues. Losses at the gene ends were 2 bases for V and 0 bases for J; bases not matched to a gene: 0. CDR3 region: CASSLLAGANTGELFF. CDR3 nucleotide sequence: TGCGCCAGCAGCTTACTAGCGGGGGCGAACACCGGGGAGCTGTTTTTT.

The CDR3 sequence: CASTKDRDNYGYTF. The CDR3 coding sequence is TGTGCCAGCACTAAAGACAGAGATAACTATGGCTACACCTTC. The rearrangement links TRBV2 to TRBJ1-2; D is perhaps TRBD1 (5 bases). Germline CDR1 is SNHLY and CDR2 is FYNNEI. This CDR3 spans 14 amino acids. V gave up 7 bases and J gave up 1 base, with 13 bases separating them. Based on the CDR3 plus reference TRBV2 and TRBJ1-2, the full variable domain is EPEVTQTPSHQVTQMGQEVILRCVPISNHLYFYWYRQILGQKVEFLVSFYNNEISEKSEIFDDQFSVERPDGSNFTLKIRSTKLEDSAMYFCASTKDRDNYGYTFGSGTRLTVV.

The V and J genes are TRBV6-2 or TRBV6-3 and TRBJ2-7, with 8 positions matching TRBD1. V lost 5 bases and J lost 9; bases outside the gene matches: 6. The length of the CDR3 is 12 residues. Germline V gives CDR1 MNHEY, CDR2 SVGEGT. In DNA form, the CDR3 reads TGTGCCAGCAGTAGGGACAGGACCCCGCAGTACGTC. This gives the protein CASSRDRTPQYV.

The chain links TRBV7-2 to TRBJ1-5; weak D call: TRBD1 (5 bases). CDR3 size: 14 residues. Germline CDR1 reads SGHTA; CDR2 reads FQGNSA. Trimming removed 2 bases from V and 4 bases from J, with 9 bases in between. The CDR3 nucleotides read TGTGCCAGCAGCTTACTGGGGGGTAATCAGCCCCAGCATTTT. This encodes CASSLLGGNQPQHF.

This chain joins TRBV15 and TRBJ1-4, with D hard to call. The CDR3 length is 16 residues. In germline, CDR1 is LNHNV, CDR2 YYDKDF (reference sequence). V gave up 3 bases and J gave up 8 bases, with 19 bases separating them. As DNA, the CDR3 is TGTGCCACCAGCAGTCCTACCCGGGCGGGCGGGGAAAAACTGTTTTTT. Protein: CATSSPTRAGGEKLFF.

CDR3 DNA: TGTGCCAGCAGCTTAGCGCAGGGGGTGAGAGGGTCTCAGTACTTC. Translated: CASSLAQGVRGSQYF. The chain carries TRBV7-2 and TRBJ2-5, with 7 bases aligning to TRBD1. The CDR3 contains 15 residues. Trimming cost V 0 bases and J 11 bases; bases outside gene matches: 12. In germline, CDR1 is SGHTA, CDR2 FQGNSA.

This chain links TRBV9 with TRBJ1-4; D is unresolved. Germline V lookup: CDR1 SGDLS, CDR2 YYNGEE. This CDR3 is 15 amino acids long. Trimming stripped 0 bases from V and 4 bases from J, with 10 bases between. CDR3 residues: CASSVGRGLNEKLFF. CDR3 DNA sequence: TGTGCCAGCAGCGTAGGTCGTGGGCTTAATGAAAAACTGTTTTTT. Filled out from reference TRBV9 and TRBJ1-4, the complete variable domain reads DSGVTQTPKHLITATGQRVTLRCSPRSGDLSVYWYQQSLDQGLQFLIQYYNGEERAKGNILERFSAQQFPDLHSELNLSSLELGDSALYFCASSVGRGLNEKLFFGSGTQLSVL.

The gene calls are TRBV28 and TRBJ1-2; no definite D call. Trimming stripped 4 bases from V and 1 base from J, with 7 bases between. The CDR3 totals 13 residues. Germline V lookup: CDR1 MDHEN, CDR2 SYDVKM. The CDR3 loop is CASSSQYNYGYTF. The CDR3 DNA follows: TGTGCCAGCAGTTCCCAGTATAACTATGGCTACACCTTC.

The rearrangement links TRBV28 to TRBJ1-2; D is ambiguous. Germline V gene data show CDR1 as MDHEN and CDR2 as SYDVKM. Trimming pared 7 bases from V and 5 bases from J, leaving 20 bases between. This CDR3 comprises 15 residues. The CDR3 DNA reads TGTGCCAGCACCCAACCAGAGGGTATTCGGTATGGCTACACCTTC. Translated: CASTQPEGIRYGYTF.

The chain is built from TRBV5-4 and TRBJ2-3, with 14 bases fitting TRBD2. This CDR3 comprises 16 residues. Germline V gene lookup returns CDR1 SGHNT and CDR2 YYREEE (reference sequence). Trimming took 4 bases from V and 3 from J; bases not matched to a gene: 4. The chain's CDR3 is CASSSGLAGGTDTQYF. Written as DNA, the CDR3 is TGTGCCAGCAGCAGCGGACTAGCGGGAGGAACAGATACGCAGTATTTT.

The count of this clone is one. The J gene is TRBJ1-4, the V gene TRBV19, with no clear D. The CDR3 runs to 19 residues. The ends were cut back, 3 bases at V and 1 base at J, with 21 bases in the middle. CDR1 is LNHDA and CDR2 is SQIVND in the germline V gene (reference sequence). The CDR3 spells CASSIFKDIRIRTNEKLFF. CDR3 nucleotides: TGTGCCAGTAGTATTTTTAAAGATATCAGGATCCGAACTAATGAAAAACTGTTTTTT.

The V gene is TRBV5-1, the J gene TRBJ2-5; 8 bases line up with TRBD1. In germline, CDR1 is SGHRS, CDR2 YFSETQ. CDR3 length: 14 amino acids. Trimming removed 7 bases from V and 9 bases from J; junction bases left unmatched: 14. The CDR3 nucleotides read TGCGCCAGCTATAATTTTGGACAGGGAGCTGCCCAGTACTTC. It is translated as CASYNFGQGAAQYF.